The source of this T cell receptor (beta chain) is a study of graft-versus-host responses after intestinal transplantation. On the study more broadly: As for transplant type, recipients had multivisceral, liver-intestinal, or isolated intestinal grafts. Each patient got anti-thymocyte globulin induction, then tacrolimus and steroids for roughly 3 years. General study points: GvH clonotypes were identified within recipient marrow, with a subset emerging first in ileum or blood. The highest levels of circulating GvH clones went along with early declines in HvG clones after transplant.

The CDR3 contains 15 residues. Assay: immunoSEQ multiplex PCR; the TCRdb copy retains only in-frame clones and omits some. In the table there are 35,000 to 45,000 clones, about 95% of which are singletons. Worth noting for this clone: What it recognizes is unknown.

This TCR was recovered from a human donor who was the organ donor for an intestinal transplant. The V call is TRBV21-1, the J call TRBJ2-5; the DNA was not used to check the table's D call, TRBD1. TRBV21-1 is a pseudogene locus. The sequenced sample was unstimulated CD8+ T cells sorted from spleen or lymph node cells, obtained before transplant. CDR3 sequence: CASSIATGVRETQYF. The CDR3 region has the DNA TGTGCCAGCAGCATCGCTACAGGGGTCCGAGAGACCCAGTACTTC.